What follows are 28 T cell receptor beta chains derived from one specimen sequenced in a study of control samples from healthy donors and cancer patients. Only in-frame clones appear in the TCRdb table, and some are missing; sequencing was by immunoSEQ multiplex PCR. The sample contains 150,000 to 200,000 clones, roughly 91% of which appear only once. Sample: blood. The receptors derive from a woman in her twenties or thirties in good health.

This chain links TRBV18 with TRBJ1-1; no definite D call. V lost 2 bases and J lost 1, with 11 bases in between. CDR1 and CDR2 from the germline V gene are KGHSH and LQKENI. This CDR3 comprises 15 residues. The CDR3 protein is CASSPFETANTEAFF. CDR3 sequence (DNA): TGTGCCAGCTCACCATTTGAGACGGCGAACACTGAAGCTTTCTTT.

The CDR3 protein is CASSLGTGFDTGELFF. CDR3 DNA sequence: TGTGCCAGCAGCCTCGGGACAGGGTTCGACACCGGGGAGCTGTTTTTT. The V call is TRBV7-9, the J call TRBJ2-2, with 9 bases identical to TRBD1. V lost 5 bases and J lost 3; bases outside the gene matches: 7. CDR1 and CDR2 from the germline V gene are SEHNR and FQNEAQ (reference sequence). This CDR3 spans 16 amino acids.

The gene calls are TRBV6-1 and TRBJ1-5; D unclear. Trimming cost V 0 bases and J 0 bases, with 9 bases left between them. The CDR3 has 16 residues. Germline V gene lookup returns CDR1 MNHNS and CDR2 SASEGT. CDR3 in DNA: TGTGCCAGCAGTGAAGCTGGAGGCTATAGCAATCAGCCCCAGCATTTT. Protein product: CASSEAGGYSNQPQHF.

The chain carries TRBV25-1 and TRBJ2-1, with D perhaps matching TRBD1 (6 bases). Trimming took off 6 bases at V and 1 base at J, with 7 bases between the two ends. CDR1 is MGHDK and CDR2 is SYGVNS in the germline V gene. This CDR3 is built from 13 residues. CDR3 residues: CASRRGSYNEQFF. The CDR3 DNA sequence: TGTGCCAGCAGGAGGGGGTCCTACAATGAGCAGTTCTTC.

On this clone itself: Other nucleotide sequences from this sample produce the same CDR3. The chain employs TRBV3-1 (or the pseudogene TRBV3-2) and TRBJ1-6; 9 bases line up with TRBD1. Looked up from germline, CDR1 is LGHDT and CDR2 is YNNKEL (reference sequence). The CDR3 consists of 14 residues. J gave up 7 bases and V 3 bases, and 1 base lay outside the gene matches. The CDR3 DNA follows: TGTGCCAGCAGCCAGACAGGGGGAAATTCACCCCTCCACTTT. Protein sequence: CASSQTGGNSPLHF.

The chain carries TRBV19 and TRBJ2-5; 8 nucleotides agree with TRBD1. The CDR3 sequence is 14 residues long. Germline V gene sequence: CDR1 LNHDA, CDR2 SQIVND (reference sequence). The trim removed 4 bases at V and 1 base at J, leaving 2 bases unmatched. The CDR3 bases are TGTGCCAGTAGTAGAACAGGGGGCCAAGAGACCCAGTACTTC. Amino acids: CASSRTGGQETQYF.

J is TRBJ2-3 and V is TRBV7-9, with D possibly being TRBD2 (6 bases). V lost 0 bases, J lost 3 bases, and 16 bases lay in between. Germline V lookup: CDR1 SEHNR, CDR2 FQNEAQ (reference sequence). The CDR3 loop spans 17 amino acids. The CDR3 coding sequence is TGTGCCAGCAGCTTAGCGGAAAGGAGTCGGGGGACAGATACGCAGTATTTT. Its translation: CASSLAERSRGTDTQYF.

V and J are TRBV6-4 and TRBJ2-1, with D possibly matching TRBD2 (7 bases). The CDR3 is 14 residues long. Germline V gene lookup returns CDR1 MRHNA and CDR2 SNTAGT. Deletions cut 5 bases from V and 2 bases from J, with 10 bases between. Written as DNA, the CDR3 is TGTGCCAGCAGTTTGGGGGGGCCCTACAATGAGCAGTTCTTC. It codes for CASSLGGPYNEQFF.

The chain has TRBV5-4 and TRBJ2-5, with TRBD2 matching over 10 bases. This CDR3 comprises 13 residues. CDR1 and CDR2 (germline): SGHNT, YYREEE (reference sequence). V lost 4 bases to trimming and J lost 5 bases; unmatched junction nucleotides: 2. CDR3 sequence: CASSLTSGETQYF. The CDR3 coding sequence is TGTGCCAGCAGCCTGACTAGCGGGGAGACCCAGTACTTC.

This clone was seen a handful of times. The chain carries TRBV19 and TRBJ1-5; a weak D match, TRBD1 (6 bases). This CDR3 has 12 amino acids. Trimming pared 7 bases from V and 3 bases from J, leaving 7 bases between. From germline, CDR1 is LNHDA and CDR2 SQIVND (reference sequence). CDR3 protein: CASNRVNQPQHF. The CDR3 DNA is TGTGCCAGTAACAGGGTCAATCAGCCCCAGCATTTT. Supplemented by reference TRBV19 and TRBJ1-5, the full variable domain reads DGGITQSPKYLFRKEGQNVTLSCEQNLNHDAMYWYRQDPGQGLRLIYYSQIVNDFQKGDIAEGYSVSREKKESFPLTVTSAQKNPTAFYLCASNRVNQPQHFGDGTRLSIL.

The chain's CDR3 is CAWSPGTGVPYEQYF. CDR3 coding DNA: TGTGCCTGGAGTCCCGGGACAGGGGTTCCCTACGAGCAGTACTTC. The chain has TRBV30 and TRBJ2-7, with 10 bases identical to TRBD1. V was clipped by 2 bases and J by 2 bases; unmatched bases: 6. The CDR3 runs to 15 residues. Germline-derived CDR1 and CDR2 are GTSNPN and SVGIG (reference sequence).

The chain has TRBV5-1 and TRBJ1-2; tentative D call: TRBD1 (5 bases). The CDR3 is 14 amino acids. V lost 0 bases to trimming and J lost 1 base, with 7 bases between them. Per germline, CDR1 SGHRS and CDR2 YFSETQ. This CDR3 is CASSLGQNNYGYTF. For the CDR3, the DNA is TGCGCCAGCAGCTTGGGACAGAATAACTATGGCTACACCTTC.

In its sample, this clone was seen once. The chain employs TRBV6-5 and TRBJ2-1; the match to TRBD1 covers 9 bases. This CDR3 spans 14 amino acids. Germline CDR1 is MNHEY and CDR2 is SVGAGI. With 8 bases clipped from V and 4 bases from J, the junction kept 6 bases outside the gene matches. The CDR3 spells CASSRTGEYNEQFF. In DNA form, the CDR3 reads TGTGCCAGCTCTAGGACAGGGGAGTACAATGAGCAGTTCTTC.

V is TRBV23-1 and J is TRBJ1-1; D remains ambiguous. TRBV23-1 is an open reading frame whose function is uncertain. This CDR3 has 14 residues. Deletions cut 8 bases from V and 0 bases from J, with 13 bases between. The CDR3 loop reads CASSPGRLNTEAFF. For the CDR3, the DNA is TGCGCCAGCTCCCCCGGACGGTTGAACACTGAAGCTTTCTTT.

The chain has TRBV2 and TRBJ1-5, with D possibly being TRBD1 (6 bases). Trimming removed 7 bases from V and 3 bases from J, with 10 bases in between. Germline assignment: CDR1 SNHLY and CDR2 FYNNEI. CDR3 length equals 13 residues. CDR3: CASMRTVNQPQHF. The DNA of the CDR3 is TGTGCCAGCATGCGGACAGTCAATCAGCCCCAGCATTTT.

The chain uses TRBV7-2 and TRBJ1-2; D perhaps matches TRBD1 (6 bases). Germline-derived CDR1 and CDR2 are SGHTA and FQGNSA. Trimming shortened V by 5 bases and J by 4 bases, and 23 bases separated the two germline ends. The CDR3 spans 17 residues. The DNA of the CDR3 is TGTGCCAGCAGCATAAACCCTAGACAGGACCTAACCTATGGCTACACCTTC. This gives the protein CASSINPRQDLTYGYTF.

The J gene is TRBJ1-6, the V gene TRBV27; possibly TRBD1 for D (5 bases). Trimming stripped 4 bases from V and 0 bases from J, with 10 bases between. Germline assignment: CDR1 MNHEY and CDR2 SMNVEV (reference sequence). The CDR3 contains 16 residues. CDR3 sequence reads: CASSWDASSYNSPLHF. The CDR3 DNA is TGTGCCAGCAGTTGGGACGCCAGCTCCTATAATTCACCCCTCCACTTT.

About this clone itself: Other DNA sequences in this specimen translate into the identical CDR3. V gene TRBV28 combines with J gene TRBJ2-7; 10 bases are shared with TRBD1. CDR3 length: 15 residues. From germline, CDR1 is MDHEN and CDR2 SYDVKM. Germline trimming cut 2 bases from V and 3 bases from J; bases unmatched to any gene: 4. CDR3 sequence (DNA): TGTGCCAGCAGTTTAGGGGGGACAGGGGTCTACGAGCAGTACTTC. The encoded protein is CASSLGGTGVYEQYF. The full variable domain, with the rest looked up from reference TRBV28 and TRBJ2-7, is DVKVTQSSRYLVKRTGEKVFLECVQDMDHENMFWYRQDPGLGLRLIYFSYDVKMKEKGDIPEGYSVSREKKERFSLILESASTNQTSMYLCASSLGGTGVYEQYFGPGTRLTVT.

The genes are TRBV13 and TRBJ2-3; D is ambiguous. CDR1 PRHDT and CDR2 FYEKMQ come from the germline V gene (reference sequence). The CDR3 has 13 amino acids. The germline V and J ends were trimmed by 6 bases and 1 base, with 8 bases remaining between them. CDR3 nucleotides: TGTGCCAGCAGACCGACTGGCACAGATACGCAGTATTTT. Its translation: CASRPTGTDTQYF.

The rearrangement links TRBV5-6 to TRBJ1-5; 7 positions match TRBD1. Trimming took 3 bases from V and 5 from J; bases not matched to a gene: 5. Germline V CDR1 and CDR2: SGHDT, YYEEEE. The CDR3 consists of 14 residues. The CDR3 coding sequence is TGTGCCAGCAGCTACCGACAGGGCCATCAGCCCCAGCATTTT. Protein sequence: CASSYRQGHQPQHF.

The chain is built from TRBV10-3 and TRBJ1-1; 7 bases fit TRBD1. V lost 8 bases and J lost 1; bases outside the gene matches: 1. Germline V CDR1 and CDR2: ENHRY, SYGVKD. CDR3 size: 12 residues. CDR3: CAIWTGNTEAFF. Written as DNA, the CDR3 is TGTGCCATCTGGACAGGGAACACTGAAGCTTTCTTT.

V usage is TRBV6-4 and J usage is TRBJ1-1, with 7 bases lining up with TRBD1. Germline CDR1 reads MRHNA; CDR2 reads SNTAGT. V shed 3 bases and J 1 base; nucleotides not matched to a gene: 5. This CDR3 has 15 amino acids. CDR3 loop: CASSDQAGGNTEAFF. In DNA, the CDR3 is TGTGCCAGCAGTGATCAGGCAGGGGGGAACACTGAAGCTTTCTTT.

The V and J genes are TRBV27 and TRBJ2-1; a weak D match, TRBD1 (5 bases). Germline loops: CDR1 MNHEY, CDR2 SMNVEV (reference sequence). V lost 0 bases and J lost 5, with 11 bases in between. This CDR3 is built from 15 residues. The CDR3 here is CASSLSLRTNNEQFF. The DNA of the CDR3 is TGTGCCAGCAGTTTATCGCTCCGGACAAACAATGAGCAGTTCTTC.

The gene calls are TRBV9 and TRBJ1-6; D is possibly TRBD1 (5 bases). Trimming removed 0 bases at V and 9 bases at J, with 7 bases between. The CDR3 has 13 residues. Germline V CDR1 and CDR2: SGDLS, YYNGEE. The CDR3 loop reads CASSVAGGSPLHF. CDR3 nucleotides: TGTGCCAGCAGCGTAGCTGGGGGTTCACCCCTCCACTTT.

The gene calls are TRBV29-1 and TRBJ1-4; 7 nucleotides align to TRBD1. The CDR3 length is 12 residues. CDR1 and CDR2 from the germline V gene are SQVTM and ANQGSEA. V shed 3 bases, J shed 5 bases, and the junction held 0 bases outside the gene matches. CDR3 DNA: TGCAGCGTTGAGACAGGGAATGAAAAACTGTTTTTT. Amino acids: CSVETGNEKLFF.

The rearrangement joins TRBV28 to TRBJ2-3; TRBD2 matches at 11 bases. Germline-derived CDR1 and CDR2 are MDHEN and SYDVKM. The CDR3 totals 17 residues. The V gene end was trimmed by 3 bases and the J gene end by 3 bases; junction bases not matched to a gene: 8. CDR3 protein: CASSLEASGRPTDTQYF. In nucleotides, the CDR3 is TGTGCCAGCAGTTTGGAGGCTAGCGGGAGGCCAACAGATACGCAGTATTTT.

This chain uses TRBV5-5 with TRBJ1-5; D is uncertain. The CDR3 length is 15 residues. Per germline, CDR1 SGHKS and CDR2 YYEKEE (reference sequence). V lost 0 bases to trimming and J lost 5 bases, with 12 bases between them. CDR3: CASSLAPTRDQPQHF. The DNA for the CDR3 is TGTGCCAGCAGCTTGGCCCCTACTCGCGATCAGCCCCAGCATTTT.

A single count supports this clone. The chain employs TRBV4-3 and TRBJ2-3; TRBD2 agrees at 9 bases. V was pared by 4 bases and J by 4 bases, with 6 bases of the junction left unmatched. Germline V CDR1 and CDR2: LGHNA, YSLEER. The CDR3 is made up of 15 amino acids. The CDR3: CASSRISGSPDTQYF. CDR3 in DNA: TGCGCCAGCAGCCGAATTAGCGGGAGTCCAGATACGCAGTATTTT.